Given below is one T cell receptor (beta chain) in context. Here immunoSEQ multiplex PCR was the method, and the copy in TCRdb shows in-frame clones only, minus some. This sample has about 100,000 clones, with about 85% found just once. The ends were cut back, 2 bases at V and 1 base at J, with 12 bases in the middle. The CDR3 is 15 residues long. The germline V gene encodes CDR1 MNHEY and CDR2 SVGEGT. The sample originates from a study of blood T cell repertoires in COVID-19. Overall study: PBMCs, B-cell-depleted T cells, or T cells provided the cDNA or gDNA that made up the material.

Sequenced: peripheral blood. The TCR comes from a middle-aged man with active or convalescent COVID-19. The chain employs TRBV6-2 or TRBV6-3 and TRBJ2-7; D call uncertain. The CDR3 is CASSYRPGASYEQYF. The DNA of the CDR3 is TGTGCCAGCAGTTACAGACCAGGCGCATCCTACGAGCAGTACTTC.